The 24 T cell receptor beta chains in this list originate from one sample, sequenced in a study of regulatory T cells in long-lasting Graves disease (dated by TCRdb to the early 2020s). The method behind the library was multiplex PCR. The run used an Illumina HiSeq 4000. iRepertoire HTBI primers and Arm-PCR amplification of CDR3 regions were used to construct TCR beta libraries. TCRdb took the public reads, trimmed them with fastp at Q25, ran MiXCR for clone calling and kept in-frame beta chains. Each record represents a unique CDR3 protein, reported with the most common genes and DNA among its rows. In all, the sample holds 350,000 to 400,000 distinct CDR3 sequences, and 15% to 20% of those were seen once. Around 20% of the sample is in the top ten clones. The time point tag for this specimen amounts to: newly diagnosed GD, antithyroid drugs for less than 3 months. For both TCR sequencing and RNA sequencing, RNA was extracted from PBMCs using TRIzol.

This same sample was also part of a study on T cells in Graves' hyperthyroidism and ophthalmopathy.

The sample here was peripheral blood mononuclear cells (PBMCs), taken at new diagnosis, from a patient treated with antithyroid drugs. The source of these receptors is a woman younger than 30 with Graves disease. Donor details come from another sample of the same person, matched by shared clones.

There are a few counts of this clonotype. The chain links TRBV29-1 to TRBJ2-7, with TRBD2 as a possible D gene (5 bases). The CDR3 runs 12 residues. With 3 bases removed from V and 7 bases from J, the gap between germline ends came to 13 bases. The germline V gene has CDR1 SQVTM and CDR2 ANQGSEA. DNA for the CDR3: TGCAGCGTTGAGGACGGGAATAGGGAGCAGTACTTC. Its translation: CSVEDGNREQYF.

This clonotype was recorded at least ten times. Here the CDR3 reads CASSEEGLQGNEQFF. CDR3 sequence (DNA): TGTGCCAGCAGTGAAGAGGGGCTCCAAGGTAATGAGCAGTTCTTC. This chain links TRBV2 with TRBJ2-1; D might be TRBD1 (5 bases). This CDR3 has 15 amino acids. V was clipped by 1 base and J by 7 bases, with 14 bases between them. The germline gives CDR1 SNHLY, CDR2 FYNNEI.

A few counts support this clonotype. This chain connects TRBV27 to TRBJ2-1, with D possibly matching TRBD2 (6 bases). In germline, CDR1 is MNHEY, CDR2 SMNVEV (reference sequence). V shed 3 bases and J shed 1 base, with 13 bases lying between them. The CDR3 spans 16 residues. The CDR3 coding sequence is TGTGCCAGCAGTTTCTTCGGGACTGATTCCTACAATGAGCAGTTCTTC. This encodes CASSFFGTDSYNEQFF.

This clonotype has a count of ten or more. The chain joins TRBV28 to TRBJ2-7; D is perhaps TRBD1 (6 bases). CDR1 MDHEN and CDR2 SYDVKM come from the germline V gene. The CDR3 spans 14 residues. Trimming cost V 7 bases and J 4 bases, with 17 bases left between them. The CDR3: CASNVMGRGYEQYF. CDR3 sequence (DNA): TGTGCCAGCAACGTCATGGGCAGGGGTTACGAGCAGTACTTC.

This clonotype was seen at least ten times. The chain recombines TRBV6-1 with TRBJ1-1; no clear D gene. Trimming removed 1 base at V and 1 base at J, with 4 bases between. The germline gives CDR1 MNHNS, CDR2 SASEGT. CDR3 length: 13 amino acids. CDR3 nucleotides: TGTGCCAGCAGTGAAGGGGGGAACACTGAAGCTTTCTTT. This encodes CASSEGGNTEAFF.

CDR3 sequence (DNA): TGTGCCATCAGTGAGAAAGGCGGACCCACAGATACGCAGTATTTT. This sequence encodes CAISEKGGPTDTQYF. J is TRBJ2-3 and V is TRBV10-3; D gene uncertain. The germline V gene encodes CDR1 ENHRY and CDR2 SYGVKD. This CDR3 contains 15 residues. The V end lost 2 bases, the J end lost 2 bases, and 11 bases lay between the germline ends.

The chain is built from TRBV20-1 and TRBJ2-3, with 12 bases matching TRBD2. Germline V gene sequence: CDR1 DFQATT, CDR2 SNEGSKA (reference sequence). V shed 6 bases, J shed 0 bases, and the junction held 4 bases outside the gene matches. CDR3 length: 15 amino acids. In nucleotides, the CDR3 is TGCAGTGCAGATGGGACTAGCGGGAGCACAGATACGCAGTATTTT. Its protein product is CSADGTSGSTDTQYF.

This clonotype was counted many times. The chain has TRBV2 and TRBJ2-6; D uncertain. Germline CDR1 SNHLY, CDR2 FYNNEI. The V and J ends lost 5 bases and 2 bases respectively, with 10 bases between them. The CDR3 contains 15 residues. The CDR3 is CASSIGIAGANVLTF. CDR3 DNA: TGTGCCAGCAGTATAGGGATCGCTGGGGCCAACGTCCTGACTTTC.

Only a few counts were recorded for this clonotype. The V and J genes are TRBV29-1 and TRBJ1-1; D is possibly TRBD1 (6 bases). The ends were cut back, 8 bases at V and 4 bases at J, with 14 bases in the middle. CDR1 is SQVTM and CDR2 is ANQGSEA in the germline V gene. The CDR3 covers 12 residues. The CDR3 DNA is TGCAGCCCCGAAGGGGGGGGCACTGAAGCTTTCTTT. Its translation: CSPEGGGTEAFF.

For the CDR3, the DNA is TGTGCCAGCAGCTTAGTAGCGGGGGAAAACATTCAGTACTTC. Amino acids: CASSLVAGENIQYF. The chain couples TRBV5-5 to TRBJ2-4; 9 bases map to TRBD2. This CDR3 is 14 amino acids long. V gave up 2 bases and J gave up 5 bases; unmatched junction bases: 2. Germline values: CDR1 SGHKS, CDR2 YYEKEE (reference sequence).

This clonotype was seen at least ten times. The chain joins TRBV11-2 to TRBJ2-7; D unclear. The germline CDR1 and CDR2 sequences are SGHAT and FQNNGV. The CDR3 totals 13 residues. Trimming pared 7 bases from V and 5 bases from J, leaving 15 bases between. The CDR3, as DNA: TGTGCCAGCACCTCAAGCAGGATCGACGAGCAGTACTTC. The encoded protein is CASTSSRIDEQYF.

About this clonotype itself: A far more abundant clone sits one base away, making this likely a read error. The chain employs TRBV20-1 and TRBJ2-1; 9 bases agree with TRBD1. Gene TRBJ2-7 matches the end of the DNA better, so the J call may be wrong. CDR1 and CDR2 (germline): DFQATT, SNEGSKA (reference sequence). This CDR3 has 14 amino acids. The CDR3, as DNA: TGCAGTGCTAGAGGAGACAGGGGGAATTGGGAGCAGTACTTC. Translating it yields CSARGDRGNWEQYF.

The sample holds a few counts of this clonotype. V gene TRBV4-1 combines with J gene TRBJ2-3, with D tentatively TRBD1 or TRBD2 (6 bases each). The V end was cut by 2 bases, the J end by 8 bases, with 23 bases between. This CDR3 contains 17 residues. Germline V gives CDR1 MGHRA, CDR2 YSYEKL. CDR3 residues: CASSQPWDGGAERTQYF. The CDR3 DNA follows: TGCGCCAGCAGCCAACCCTGGGACGGGGGCGCCGAGCGTACGCAGTATTTT.

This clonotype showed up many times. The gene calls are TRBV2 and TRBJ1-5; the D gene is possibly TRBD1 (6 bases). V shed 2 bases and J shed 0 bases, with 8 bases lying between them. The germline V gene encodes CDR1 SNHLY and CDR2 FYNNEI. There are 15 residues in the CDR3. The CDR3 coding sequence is TGTGCCAGCAGTGAAACAGGGTTTAGCAATCAGCCCCAGCATTTT. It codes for CASSETGFSNQPQHF.

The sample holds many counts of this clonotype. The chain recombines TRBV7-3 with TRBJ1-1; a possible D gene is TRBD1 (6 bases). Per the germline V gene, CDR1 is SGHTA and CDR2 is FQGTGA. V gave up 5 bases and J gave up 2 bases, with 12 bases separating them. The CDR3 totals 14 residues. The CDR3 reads CASSPTGLNTEAFF. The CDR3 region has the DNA TGTGCCAGCAGCCCGACAGGACTAAACACTGAAGCTTTCTTT.

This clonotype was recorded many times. CDR3 sequence (DNA): TGTGCCAGCAGTGAAGTTGGGGGGAGCGGTCAGCCCCAGCATTTT. It is translated as CASSEVGGSGQPQHF. The chain combines TRBV2 with TRBJ1-5; D possibly corresponds to TRBD1 (5 bases). Trimming cost V 1 base and J 6 bases, with 13 bases left between them. Germline CDR1 SNHLY, CDR2 FYNNEI. This CDR3 has 15 amino acids.

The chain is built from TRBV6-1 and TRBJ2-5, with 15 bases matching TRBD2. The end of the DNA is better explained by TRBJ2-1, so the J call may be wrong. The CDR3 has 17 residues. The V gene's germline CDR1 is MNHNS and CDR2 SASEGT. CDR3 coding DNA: TGTGCCAGCAGAGGTCCCGGGACTAGCGGGAGGTTCAATGAGCAGTTCTTC. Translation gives CASRGPGTSGRFNEQFF.

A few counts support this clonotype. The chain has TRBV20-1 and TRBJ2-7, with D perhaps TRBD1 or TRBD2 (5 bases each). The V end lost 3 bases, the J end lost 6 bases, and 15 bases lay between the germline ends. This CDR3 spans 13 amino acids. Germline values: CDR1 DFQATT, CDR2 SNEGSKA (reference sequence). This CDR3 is CSARGRALTEQYF. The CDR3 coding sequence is TGCAGTGCTAGGGGGCGGGCGCTGACCGAGCAGTACTTC.

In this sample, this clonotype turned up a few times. CDR3 protein: CSVETVYGYTF. The CDR3 DNA reads TGCAGCGTTGAGACGGTCTATGGCTACACCTTC. The chain uses TRBV29-1 and TRBJ1-2; the D is unclear. Trimming shortened V by 3 bases and J by 4 bases, and 6 bases separated the two germline ends. From germline, CDR1 is SQVTM and CDR2 ANQGSEA. The CDR3 totals 11 residues. The variable domain in full, completed from reference TRBV29-1 and TRBJ1-2, reads SAVISQKPSRDICQRGTSLTIQCQVDSQVTMMFWYRQQPGQSLTLIATANQGSEATYESGFVIDKFPISRPNLTFSTLTVSNMSPEDSSIYLCSVETVYGYTFGSGTRLTVV.

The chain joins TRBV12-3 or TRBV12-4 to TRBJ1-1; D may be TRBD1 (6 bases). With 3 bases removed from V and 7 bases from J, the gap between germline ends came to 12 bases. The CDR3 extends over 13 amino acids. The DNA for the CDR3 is TGTGCCAGCAGTTTCCGGCAGGGGAATGAAGCTTTCTTT. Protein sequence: CASSFRQGNEAFF.

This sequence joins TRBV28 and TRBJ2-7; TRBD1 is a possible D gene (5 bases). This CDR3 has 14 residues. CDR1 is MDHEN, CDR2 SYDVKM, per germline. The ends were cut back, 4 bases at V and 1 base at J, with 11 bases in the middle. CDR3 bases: TGTGCCAGCAGTTCCCCAGGGAAATCCTACGAGCAGTACTTC. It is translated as CASSSPGKSYEQYF.

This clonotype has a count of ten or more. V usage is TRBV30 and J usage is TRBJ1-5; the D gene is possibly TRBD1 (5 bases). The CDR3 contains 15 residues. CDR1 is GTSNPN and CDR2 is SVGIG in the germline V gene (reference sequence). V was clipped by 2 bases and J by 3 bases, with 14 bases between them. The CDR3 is CAWSPGPSYNQPQHF. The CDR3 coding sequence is TGTGCCTGGAGTCCGGGACCGAGCTACAATCAGCCCCAGCATTTT.

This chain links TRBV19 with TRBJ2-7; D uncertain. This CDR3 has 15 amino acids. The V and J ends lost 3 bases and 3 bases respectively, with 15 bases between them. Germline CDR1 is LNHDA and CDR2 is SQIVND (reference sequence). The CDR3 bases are TGTGCCAGTAGTATGCGGAAGGGTCCAGGCTACGAGCAGTACTTC. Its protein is CASSMRKGPGYEQYF.

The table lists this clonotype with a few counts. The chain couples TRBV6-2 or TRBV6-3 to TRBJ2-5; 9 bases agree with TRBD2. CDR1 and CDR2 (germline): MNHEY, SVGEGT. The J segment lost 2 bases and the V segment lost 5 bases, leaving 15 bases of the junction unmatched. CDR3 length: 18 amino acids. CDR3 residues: CASSPRRASGKKQETQYF. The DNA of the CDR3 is TGTGCCAGCAGTCCCCGGAGGGCTAGCGGGAAGAAACAAGAGACCCAGTACTTC.